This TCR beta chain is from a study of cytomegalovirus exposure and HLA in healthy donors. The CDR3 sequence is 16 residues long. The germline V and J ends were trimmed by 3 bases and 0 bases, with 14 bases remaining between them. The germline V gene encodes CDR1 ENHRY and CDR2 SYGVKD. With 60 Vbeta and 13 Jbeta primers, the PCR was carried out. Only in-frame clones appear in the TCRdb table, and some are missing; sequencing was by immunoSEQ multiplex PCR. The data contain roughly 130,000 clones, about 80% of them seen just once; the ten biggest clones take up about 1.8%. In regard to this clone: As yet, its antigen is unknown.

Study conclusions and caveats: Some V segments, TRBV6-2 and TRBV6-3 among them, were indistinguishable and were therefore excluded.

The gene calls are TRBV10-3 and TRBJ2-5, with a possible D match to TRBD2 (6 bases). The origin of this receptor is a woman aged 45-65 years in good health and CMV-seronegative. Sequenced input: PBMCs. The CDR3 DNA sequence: TGTGCCATCAGTGATAGCGGCAGTCAGTACCAAGAGACCCAGTACTTC. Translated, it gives CAISDSGSQYQETQYF.